These 25 T cell receptor beta chains originate from one sample sequenced in a study of cytomegalovirus exposure and HLA in healthy donors. The PCR had 60 Vbeta and 13 Jbeta primers. Only in-frame clones appear in the TCRdb table, and some are missing; sequencing was by immunoSEQ multiplex PCR. Found here are 150,000 to 200,000 clones, approximately 73% of them singletons; the top ten hold 2.5%. Sample: PBMCs. These receptors all stem from a woman in her thirties in good health and CMV-seropositive.

This clone was seen once. This chain connects TRBV28 to TRBJ2-5, with 7 nucleotides matching TRBD1. Germline V CDR1 and CDR2: MDHEN, SYDVKM. The CDR3 is 15 amino acids. With V trimmed by 7 bases and J by 2 bases, 10 bases remained unmatched. Written as DNA, the CDR3 is TGTGCCAGCACCATATCTCCGGGACAGCAAGAGACCCAGTACTTC. It yields the protein CASTISPGQQETQYF.

This chain connects TRBV5-4 to TRBJ2-5, with TRBD2 matching 7 bases. CDR1 SGHNT and CDR2 YYREEE come from the germline V gene (reference sequence). The J segment lost 4 bases and the V segment lost 4 bases, leaving 7 bases of the junction unmatched. CDR3 length equals 14 residues. This CDR3 is CASSLSRGGETQYF. The DNA for the CDR3 is TGTGCCAGCAGCCTTAGCCGCGGGGGAGAGACCCAGTACTTC.

V is TRBV10-2 and J is TRBJ2-5; 12 bases are a match to TRBD2. With 6 bases clipped from V and 4 bases from J, the junction kept 0 bases outside the gene matches. Germline V lookup: CDR1 WSHSY, CDR2 SAAADI. The CDR3 spans 13 residues. The CDR3 DNA is TGCGCCAGCAGACTAGCGGGGGGAGAGACCCAGTACTTC. The encoded protein is CASRLAGGETQYF.

The rearrangement uses TRBV5-1 and TRBJ2-5; 10 bases are a match to TRBD2. The germline CDR1 and CDR2 sequences are SGHRS and YFSETQ. There are 14 residues in the CDR3. J gave up 5 bases and V 2 bases, and 3 bases lay outside the gene matches. The CDR3 DNA is TGCGCCAGCAGCTTCCTAGCGGGGGTGGAGACCCAGTACTTC. Its protein product is CASSFLAGVETQYF.

The genes are TRBV7-8 and TRBJ2-2, with D possibly matching TRBD2 (5 bases). From germline, CDR1 is SGHVS and CDR2 FQNEAQ. This CDR3 is 16 amino acids long. Trimming cost V 5 bases and J 1 base, with 14 bases left between them. CDR3 in amino acids: CASSRTRGGNTGELFF. The CDR3, as DNA: TGTGCCAGCAGCCGTACCCGGGGTGGGAACACCGGGGAGCTGTTTTTT.

The chain is built from TRBV5-4 and TRBJ2-3; maybe TRBD2 (5 bases). The V end lost 1 base, the J end lost 0 bases, and 9 bases lay between the germline ends. Per the germline V gene, CDR1 is SGHNT and CDR2 is YYREEE (reference sequence). CDR3 length: 15 residues. In DNA form, the CDR3 reads TGTGCCAGCAGCTTGTTGGGCGGGAGCACAGATACGCAGTATTTT. This encodes CASSLLGGSTDTQYF.

J is TRBJ1-6 and V is TRBV7-2; D is undetermined. The CDR3 runs 16 residues. Germline loops: CDR1 SGHTA, CDR2 FQGNSA. Trimming shortened V by 1 base and J by 4 bases, and 11 bases separated the two germline ends. The CDR3 DNA reads as TGTGCCAGCAGCTTAGTGGGCGGAGGTTATAATTCACCCCTCCACTTT. It translates to CASSLVGGGYNSPLHF.

The chain couples TRBV13 to TRBJ2-1, with 8 nucleotides matching TRBD2. The ends lost 3 bases at V and 12 bases at J; junction bases unmatched: 4. The germline gives CDR1 PRHDT, CDR2 FYEKMQ (reference sequence). The CDR3 sequence is 12 residues long. The CDR3 region is CASSFGAGGQFF. CDR3 nucleotide sequence: TGTGCCAGCAGCTTTGGTGCGGGGGGGCAGTTCTTC.

This clone was counted between two and nine times. The rearrangement links TRBV5-1 to TRBJ2-1, with 8 bases fitting TRBD2. Germline CDR1 is SGHRS and CDR2 is YFSETQ. The V segment lost 0 bases and the J segment 0 bases; nucleotides outside the gene matches: 8. The CDR3 has 18 amino acids. The DNA for the CDR3 is TGCGCCAGCAGCTTGGATCGGGGGGGGCGTCTCTCCTACAATGAGCAGTTCTTC. Amino acid sequence: CASSLDRGGRLSYNEQFF.

The V call is TRBV19, the J call TRBJ1-5, with TRBD1 identical over 7 bases. The length of the CDR3 is 15 residues. The germline V gene has CDR1 LNHDA and CDR2 SQIVND (reference sequence). V lost 4 bases, J lost 1 base, and 4 bases stayed unmatched. The CDR3 DNA reads as TGTGCCAGTAGTAAGGGGGCGGGCAGCAATCAGCCCCAGCATTTT. This sequence encodes CASSKGAGSNQPQHF. The full variable domain, completed using reference TRBV19 and TRBJ1-5, is DGGITQSPKYLFRKEGQNVTLSCEQNLNHDAMYWYRQDPGQGLRLIYYSQIVNDFQKGDIAEGYSVSREKKESFPLTVTSAQKNPTAFYLCASSKGAGSNQPQHFGDGTRLSIL.

This sequence joins TRBV4-1 and TRBJ2-7, with 7 bases that match TRBD1. CDR1 and CDR2 from the germline V gene are MGHRA and YSYEKL. This CDR3 is 15 amino acids long. V was pared by 4 bases and J by 3 bases, with 9 bases of the junction left unmatched. The CDR3 here is CASSPRKGANYEQYF. The CDR3, as DNA: TGCGCCAGCAGCCCCAGGAAGGGGGCCAACTACGAGCAGTACTTC.

V and J are TRBV5-1 and TRBJ2-7, with TRBD2 matching 11 bases. Germline trimming cut 5 bases from V and 4 bases from J; bases unmatched to any gene: 5. Germline values: CDR1 SGHRS, CDR2 YFSETQ. The CDR3 loop spans 14 amino acids. The CDR3 bases are TGCGCCAGCAGTCCTAGCGGGGGGAGTTACGAGCAGTACTTC. This sequence encodes CASSPSGGSYEQYF.

The V and J genes are TRBV27 and TRBJ2-4; D tentatively fits TRBD1 or TRBD2 (5 bases each). Germline assignment: CDR1 MNHEY and CDR2 SMNVEV (reference sequence). The V end was cut by 10 bases, the J end by 9 bases, with 19 bases between. The CDR3 sequence is 13 residues long. CDR3 loop: CANRTGMKSIQYF. The DNA of the CDR3 is TGTGCCAACAGGACCGGGATGAAGAGCATTCAGTACTTC.

This sequence joins TRBV21-1 and TRBJ1-2; TRBD1 was called by the table and not checked on the DNA. TRBV21-1 is labeled a pseudogene. There are 17 residues in the CDR3. For the CDR3, the DNA is TGTGCCAGCAGCATACAGGGTCGGACCAGTATTAACTATGGCTACACCTTC. It translates to CASSIQGRTSINYGYTF.

The CDR3 protein is CASSLFRATNEKLFF. The CDR3 nucleotides read TGCGCCAGCAGCTTATTCAGGGCTACTAATGAAAAACTGTTTTTT. J is TRBJ1-4 and V is TRBV5-1, with D perhaps TRBD1 (5 bases). Trimming took off 2 bases at V and 2 bases at J, with 10 bases between the two ends. The length of the CDR3 is 15 residues. CDR1 is SGHRS, CDR2 YFSETQ, per germline.

Points on this clone: Germline and junction disagree at one end, which may indicate a read error. This sample also contains other DNA sequences that code for the same CDR3. V gene TRBV19 combines with J gene TRBJ1-1, with D tentatively TRBD1 (6 bases). CDR1 and CDR2 from the germline V gene are LNHDA and SQIVND (reference sequence). This CDR3 is 15 amino acids long. The CDR3 spells CASSIGQTANTEAFF. Here the CDR3 DNA reads TGTGCCAGCAGTATAGGACAGACAGCGAACACTGAAGCTTTCTTT. The variable domain in full, completed from reference TRBV19 and TRBJ1-1, reads DGGITQSPKYLFRKEGQNVTLSCEQNLNHDAMYWYRQDPGQGLRLIYYSQIVNDFQKGDIAEGYSVSREKKESFPLTVTSAQKNPTAFYLCASSIGQTANTEAFFGQGTRLTVV.

The chain has TRBV5-1 and TRBJ1-1; no firm D call. Germline V lookup: CDR1 SGHRS, CDR2 YFSETQ. The ends were cut back, 0 bases at V and 5 bases at J, with 17 bases in the middle. This CDR3 is 16 amino acids long. The CDR3 sequence: CASSLGPRQVRTEAFF. CDR3 coding DNA: TGCGCCAGCAGCTTGGGCCCAAGGCAGGTTAGGACTGAAGCTTTCTTT. The whole variable domain, filled in from reference TRBV5-1 and TRBJ1-1, reads KAGVTQTPRYLIKTRGQQVTLSCSPISGHRSVSWYQQTPGQGLQFLFEYFSETQRNKGNFPGRFSGRQFSNSRSEMNVSTLELGDSALYLCASSLGPRQVRTEAFFGQGTRLTVV.

This clone was detected ten times or more. J is TRBJ2-7 and V is TRBV5-4, with 8 bases identical to TRBD1. This CDR3 region has 14 residues. Germline V lookup: CDR1 SGHNT, CDR2 YYREEE (reference sequence). Losses at the gene ends were 4 bases for V and 5 bases for J; bases not matched to a gene: 8. CDR3 in amino acids: CASSDRQGRNEQYF. The DNA for the CDR3 is TGTGCCAGCAGCGATAGACAGGGGCGGAACGAGCAGTACTTC.

The chain carries TRBV7-8 and TRBJ1-2, with D perhaps matching TRBD1 (5 bases). Trimming took off 5 bases at V and 4 bases at J, with 20 bases between the two ends. This CDR3 contains 16 residues. Per germline, CDR1 SGHVS and CDR2 FQNEAQ. CDR3 bases: TGTGCCAGCAGCCCCCGTTGGGGGGAAGGCCTCTATGGCTACACCTTC. This sequence encodes CASSPRWGEGLYGYTF.

This rearrangement joins TRBV7-2 to TRBJ1-5, with D possibly TRBD1 on 6 matching bases. The CDR3 contains 14 residues. Between the trimmed V and J ends, which lost 4 bases and 3 bases, there was a span of 10 bases. Per germline, CDR1 SGHTA and CDR2 FQGNSA. The CDR3 region is CASSSTGFNQPQHF. Here the CDR3 DNA reads TGTGCCAGCAGCTCGACAGGTTTCAATCAGCCCCAGCATTTT. Full variable domain (outside the CDR3, taken from reference TRBV7-2 and TRBJ1-5): GAGVSQSPSNKVTEKGKDVELRCDPISGHTALYWYRQSLGQGLEFLIYFQGNSAPDKSGLPSDRFSAERTGGSVSTLTIQRTQQEDSAVYLCASSSTGFNQPQHFGDGTRLSIL.

This rearrangement joins TRBV5-1 to TRBJ1-2; weak D call: TRBD1 (6 bases). Germline CDR1 SGHRS, CDR2 YFSETQ. Trimming took 0 bases from V and 8 from J, leaving 11 bases between them. The CDR3 contains 13 residues. DNA for the CDR3: TGCGCCAGCAGCTTGGACAGGGTTGGCGGCTACACCTTC. It encodes CASSLDRVGGYTF.

This rearrangement joins TRBV13 to TRBJ2-4; 14 bases align to TRBD2. Germline lookup yields CDR1 PRHDT and CDR2 FYEKMQ (reference sequence). The CDR3 contains 19 residues. Unmatched junction bases numbered 11, after V lost 5 bases and J lost 2 bases. The CDR3 nucleotides read TGTGCCAGCAGCGCCCCGACTAGCGGGGGGGCCGGGTCCAAAAACATTCAGTACTTC. Amino acid sequence: CASSAPTSGGAGSKNIQYF.

This CDR3 is CASSQDNREAFF. DNA of the CDR3: TGTGCCAGCAGCCAGGATAACCGTGAAGCTTTCTTT. This sequence joins TRBV7-3 and TRBJ1-1; D remains ambiguous. Germline CDR1 is SGHTA and CDR2 is FQGTGA. The CDR3 is 12 residues long. V shed 5 bases and J shed 7 bases, with 11 bases lying between them.

The J gene is TRBJ2-1, the V gene TRBV7-9; D gene unclear. The CDR3 runs to 15 residues. V lost 5 bases to trimming and J lost 0 bases, with 11 bases between them. The germline CDR1 and CDR2 sequences are SEHNR and FQNEAQ (reference sequence). CDR3 region: CASSRSLGSYNEQFF. The CDR3, as DNA: TGTGCCAGCAGCCGTAGTCTCGGCTCCTACAATGAGCAGTTCTTC.

J is TRBJ2-3 and V is TRBV12-5, with D perhaps matching TRBD2 (5 bases). The CDR3 is 13 residues long. Germline V gene lookup returns CDR1 LGHNT and CDR2 FRNRAP. Trimming stripped 7 bases from V and 4 bases from J, with 12 bases between. Here the CDR3 reads CASDPGSPDTQYF. In DNA, the CDR3 is TGTGCTAGTGATCCGGGGTCTCCAGATACGCAGTATTTT. The full variable domain, with the rest looked up from reference TRBV12-5 and TRBJ2-3, is DARVTQTPRHKVTEMGQEVTMRCQPILGHNTVFWYRQTMMQGLELLAYFRNRAPLDDSGMPKDRFSAEMPDATLATLKIQPSEPRDSAVYFCASDPGSPDTQYFGPGTRLTVL.